The clone carrying this TCR beta chain was picked up one time. The repertoire was sequenced with immunoSEQ multiplex PCR; TCRdb's copy has only in-frame clones and lacks some. Of roughly 310,000 clones listed, 88% are singletons. The data belong to a study of cytomegalovirus exposure and HLA in healthy donors. The CDR3 spans 15 residues. The V end was cut by 0 bases, the J end by 4 bases, with 10 bases between. The chain couples TRBV23-1 to TRBJ1-5; D might be TRBD1 (6 bases). Being an ORF, TRBV23-1 has a function that is uncertain. This sequence was found in a man aged 25-45 years in good health and CMV-seronegative. The source material was PBMCs. The CDR3 DNA is TGCGCCAGCAGTCAATCGAGCAGGGGAAATCAGCCCCAGCATTTT. It translates to CASSQSSRGNQPQHF.